The clone carrying this TCR beta chain was recorded at least ten times. Time point described: newly diagnosed GD, antithyroid drugs for less than 3 months. Scientists built the TCR library using RNA that was extracted from PBMCs. Relying on iRepertoire HTBI primers and Arm-PCR of CDR3 regions, the team built TCR beta libraries. One entry per CDR3 protein results from TCRdb running MiXCR on the multiplex PCR reads. Among more than 450,000 distinct CDR3 sequences listed, about 17% were seen once. This sample was taken from a study of regulatory T cells in long-lasting Graves disease. V shed 5 bases and J shed 4 bases, with 15 bases lying between them. The CDR3 has 16 amino acids. Germline CDR1 reads SGHTA; CDR2 reads FQGNSA. These same records also appear under a second study, on T cells in Graves' hyperthyroidism and ophthalmopathy. As reported in that work: Lactation, pregnancy, other autoimmune disease or uncontrolled infection excluded patients. A set of HTBI primers served as the primers for a first-round RT-PCR of the TCR CDR3.

This receptor was taken from a middle-aged man with Graves disease. The source material was peripheral blood mononuclear cells (PBMCs), sampled at new diagnosis, from a patient treated with antithyroid drugs. The V call is TRBV7-2, the J call TRBJ2-6; no definite D call. Here the CDR3 reads CASSEPDRTGANVLTF. The CDR3 DNA reads TGTGCCAGCAGCGAGCCGGATAGGACCGGGGCCAACGTCCTGACTTTC.